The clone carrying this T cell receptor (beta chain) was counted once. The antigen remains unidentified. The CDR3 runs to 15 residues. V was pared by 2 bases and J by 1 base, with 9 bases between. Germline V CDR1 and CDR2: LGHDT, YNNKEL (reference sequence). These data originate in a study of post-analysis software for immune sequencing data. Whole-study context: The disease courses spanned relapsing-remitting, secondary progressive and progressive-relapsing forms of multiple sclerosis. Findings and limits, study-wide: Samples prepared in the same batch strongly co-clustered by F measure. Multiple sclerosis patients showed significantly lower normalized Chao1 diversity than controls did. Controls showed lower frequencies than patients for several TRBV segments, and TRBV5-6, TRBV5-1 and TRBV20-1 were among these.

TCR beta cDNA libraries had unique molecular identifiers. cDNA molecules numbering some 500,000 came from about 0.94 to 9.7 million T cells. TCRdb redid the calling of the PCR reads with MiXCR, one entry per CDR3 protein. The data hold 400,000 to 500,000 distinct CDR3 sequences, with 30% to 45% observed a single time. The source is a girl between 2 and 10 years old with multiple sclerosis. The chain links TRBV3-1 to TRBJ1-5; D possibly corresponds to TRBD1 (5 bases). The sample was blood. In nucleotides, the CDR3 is TGTGCCAGCAGCCAAACTGGGGCGAGCAATCAGCCCCAGCATTTT. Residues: CASSQTGASNQPQHF.